Below, one TCR beta chain is given with its context. Its antigen is not identified. This sample was taken from a study of T cell responses to AZD1222 COVID-19 vaccine. The study, taken as a whole, reports: Recipients of two AZD1222 doses showed rising Spike-specific TCR breadth and depth. Nearly half of spike-specific TCRs reportedly target unmutated variant regions.

The protocol was immunoSEQ multiplex PCR, while the TCRdb copy is restricted to in-frame clones and leaves out a portion. Here the sample spans 150,000 to 190,000 clones, around nine tenths being singletons. Germline V gives CDR1 MNHEY, CDR2 SMNVEV (reference sequence). The CDR3 has 12 amino acids. The V gene lost 6 bases and the J gene lost 9 bases, with 12 bases spanning the gap. Source: peripheral blood, taken after recovery from COVID-19. This receptor was taken from an adult who had recovered from COVID-19. V usage is TRBV27 and J usage is TRBJ1-5; tentative D call: TRBD1 (5 bases). The DNA of the CDR3 is TGTGCCAGCAGCCCGAACGGGGGGCCCCAGCATTTT. Its translation is CASSPNGGPQHF.